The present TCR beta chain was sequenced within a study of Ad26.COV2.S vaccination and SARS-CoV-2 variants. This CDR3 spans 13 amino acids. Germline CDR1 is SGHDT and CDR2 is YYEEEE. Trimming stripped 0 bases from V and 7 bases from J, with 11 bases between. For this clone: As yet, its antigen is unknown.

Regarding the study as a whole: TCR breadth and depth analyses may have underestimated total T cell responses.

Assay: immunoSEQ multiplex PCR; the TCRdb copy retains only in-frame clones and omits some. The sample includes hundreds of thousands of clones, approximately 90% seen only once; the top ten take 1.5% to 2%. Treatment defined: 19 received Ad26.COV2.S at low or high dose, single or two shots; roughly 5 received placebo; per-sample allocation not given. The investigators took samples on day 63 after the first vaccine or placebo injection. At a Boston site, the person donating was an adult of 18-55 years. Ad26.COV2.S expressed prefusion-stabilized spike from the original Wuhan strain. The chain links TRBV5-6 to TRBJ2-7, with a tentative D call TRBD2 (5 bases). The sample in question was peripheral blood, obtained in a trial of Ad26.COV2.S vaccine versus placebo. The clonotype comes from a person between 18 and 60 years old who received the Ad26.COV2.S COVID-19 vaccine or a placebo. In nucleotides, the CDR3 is TGTGCCAGCAGCTTGGGAATCTCGGGGGAGCAGTACTTC. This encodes CASSLGISGEQYF.